What follows are 32 T cell receptor beta chains derived from one specimen sequenced in a study of vaccination effects on CD4 cells after COVID-19. The method was immunoSEQ multiplex PCR; TCRdb's version includes in-frame clones alone and lacks a portion of them. The sample carries over 20,000 clones, about 76% recorded once. Antigen-specific CD4+ T cell clonotypes were called by their expansion after viral peptide-pool culture in ViraFEST. Having been cultured for ten to eleven days, the cells underwent CD4+ T cell isolation. None of the vaccinated had previously contracted SARS-CoV-2, and their nucleocapsid antibodies tested negative. Which antigens these TCRs recognize remains unknown. The source was CD4+ T cells from PBMCs cultured with SARS-CoV-2 spike peptides, collected before COVID-19 vaccination. These receptors all stem from a human donor who received a COVID-19 vaccine.

This clone has just one count. This CDR3 is CASRQRTSGISTDTQYF. The CDR3 nucleotides read TGTGCCAGCAGACAAAGAACTAGCGGGATAAGCACAGATACGCAGTATTTT. The J gene is TRBJ2-3, the V gene TRBV5-4, with 10 nucleotides matching TRBD2. V lost 5 bases and J lost 0; bases outside the gene matches: 9. This CDR3 contains 17 residues. Germline-derived CDR1 and CDR2 are SGHNT and YYREEE (reference sequence).

This clone was seen only once. The genes are TRBV4-1 and TRBJ2-1; tentative D call: TRBD1 (6 bases). Germline CDR1 is MGHRA and CDR2 is YSYEKL. CDR3 size: 16 residues. V shed 3 bases and J shed 0 bases, with 12 bases lying between them. CDR3 in amino acids: CASSQGDRSSYNEQFF. CDR3 sequence (DNA): TGCGCCAGCAGCCAGGGAGACAGGAGCTCCTACAATGAGCAGTTCTTC.

The chain employs TRBV7-2 and TRBJ2-7, with D perhaps matching TRBD1 (5 bases). V was cut by 5 bases and J by 3 bases, with 8 bases left in between. Germline CDR1 is SGHTA and CDR2 is FQGNSA. The CDR3 is 12 residues long. The CDR3 is CASSPTGYEQYF. The CDR3 nucleotides read TGTGCCAGCAGCCCAACAGGCTACGAGCAGTACTTC.

This clone was detected only a few times. V usage is TRBV11-3 and J usage is TRBJ2-1, with D tentatively TRBD1 or TRBD2 (5 bases each). CDR1 SGHNT and CDR2 YENEEA come from the germline V gene. V lost 5 bases to trimming and J lost 8 bases, with 22 bases between them. This CDR3 region has 16 residues. The DNA for the CDR3 is TGTGCCAGCAGCGTGAGGGGAGCCGTGGGTATCCATGAGCAGTTCTTC. Translation: CASSVRGAVGIHEQFF.

This chain links TRBV5-1 with TRBJ2-5, with 9 bases that match TRBD2. Losses at the gene ends were 0 bases for V and 5 bases for J; bases not matched to a gene: 8. Germline V lookup: CDR1 SGHRS, CDR2 YFSETQ. This CDR3 contains 16 residues. The CDR3 region is CASSLGGTSHVETQYF. The CDR3 bases are TGCGCCAGCAGCTTGGGCGGGACTAGCCATGTGGAGACCCAGTACTTC.

The chain uses TRBV6-6 and TRBJ1-1; D might be TRBD1 (5 bases). The CDR3 has 13 amino acids. Per germline, CDR1 MNHNY and CDR2 SVGAGI (reference sequence). V lost 6 bases and J 4 bases, leaving 12 bases between the germline ends. The CDR3 spells CASRAQEITEAFF. The DNA of the CDR3 is TGTGCCAGCAGAGCACAGGAGATCACTGAAGCTTTCTTT.

This clone was seen once. The V and J genes are TRBV15 and TRBJ2-3; D not certain. Germline assignment: CDR1 LNHNV and CDR2 YYDKDF (reference sequence). V was clipped by 0 bases and J by 4 bases, with 11 bases between them. The CDR3 runs 15 residues. The CDR3 protein is CATSRDGSRADTQYF. As DNA, the CDR3 is TGTGCCACCAGCAGAGACGGGTCCCGCGCAGATACGCAGTATTTT.

The chain has TRBV5-5 and TRBJ1-5; D uncertain. Trimming removed 2 bases from V and 0 bases from J, with 21 bases in between. The CDR3 covers 19 residues. Per the germline V gene, CDR1 is SGHKS and CDR2 is YYEKEE (reference sequence). The DNA of the CDR3 is TGTGCCAGCAGCTTTGGCCCTATTGGGGATGGATATAGCAATCAGCCCCAGCATTTT. It encodes CASSFGPIGDGYSNQPQHF.

V and J are TRBV21-1 and TRBJ2-4; TRBD1 is the table's D call, not checked against the DNA. TRBV21-1 is termed a pseudogene. The CDR3 length is 16 residues. The CDR3 DNA is TGTGCCAGCAGCAAATCGGAGGGGGCCGCCAAAAACATTCAGTACTTC. Protein product: CASSKSEGAAKNIQYF.

J is TRBJ2-7 and V is TRBV27; D is possibly TRBD2 (6 bases). The CDR3 spans 15 residues. CDR1 is MNHEY, CDR2 SMNVEV, per germline (reference sequence). Trimming removed 6 bases from V and 4 bases from J, with 19 bases in between. The CDR3 coding sequence is TGTGCCAGCAGGATGGAGGGAGTTGGCCTTTACGAGCAGTACTTC. Translating gives CASRMEGVGLYEQYF.

The table lists this clone with a few counts. The chain employs TRBV2 and TRBJ2-7; TRBD2 agrees at 7 bases. The CDR3 extends over 13 amino acids. Germline assignment: CDR1 SNHLY and CDR2 FYNNEI. Trimming at V came to 8 bases and at J to 5 bases, leaving 9 bases not matched to a gene. DNA for the CDR3: TGTGCCAGCTTCCGCGGGAGCTTGGACGAGCAGTACTTC. Encoded protein: CASFRGSLDEQYF.

This clone has just one count. The chain employs TRBV18 and TRBJ2-1, with 9 bases lining up with TRBD1. CDR3 length: 16 amino acids. J lost 7 bases, V lost 2 bases, and 9 bases had no gene match. The germline V gene encodes CDR1 KGHSH and CDR2 LQKENI. The CDR3 DNA is TGTGCCAGCTCACCAGGCAATGGACAGGGGTTAAATGAGCAGTTCTTC. The encoded protein is CASSPGNGQGLNEQFF.

The gene calls are TRBV5-1 and TRBJ2-5; D possibly corresponds to TRBD2 (5 bases). Germline CDR1 SGHRS, CDR2 YFSETQ. The CDR3 is made up of 15 amino acids. V was shortened by 1 base and J by 1 base, with 11 bases between the two germline ends. The CDR3 bases are TGCGCCAGCAGCTTGACCCGGGGTGGCCAAGAGACCCAGTACTTC. Amino acids: CASSLTRGGQETQYF.

This clone has only a few counts. The V and J genes are TRBV6-5 and TRBJ2-7, with TRBD2 identical over 7 bases. Germline assignment: CDR1 MNHEY and CDR2 SVGAGI. V gave up 0 bases and J gave up 2 bases; unmatched junction bases: 4. This CDR3 is built from 15 residues. The CDR3 sequence: CASSYSTGLTYEQYF. CDR3 DNA: TGTGCCAGCAGTTACTCGACGGGACTAACCTACGAGCAGTACTTC.

The chain has TRBV6-6 and TRBJ2-5, with TRBD1 identical over 8 bases. The trim removed 4 bases at V and 9 bases at J, leaving 7 bases unmatched. The germline V gene encodes CDR1 MNHNY and CDR2 SVGAGI (reference sequence). This CDR3 is 13 amino acids long. The CDR3 protein is CASSSGQGLSQYF. The DNA of the CDR3 is TGTGCCAGCAGTTCAGGACAGGGCCTTTCCCAGTACTTC.

The chain employs TRBV25-1 and TRBJ2-1, with D perhaps TRBD1 or TRBD2 (5 bases each). Germline V lookup: CDR1 MGHDK, CDR2 SYGVNS. The ends were cut back, 2 bases at V and 4 bases at J, with 18 bases in the middle. The CDR3 length is 17 residues. CDR3 sequence (DNA): TGTGCCAGCAGTGAACGGAGACCGGGACGGACATACAATGAGCAGTTCTTC. This gives the protein CASSERRPGRTYNEQFF.

This chain connects TRBV3-1 (or the pseudogene TRBV3-2) to TRBJ1-2; unclear D gene. The germline gives CDR1 LGHDT, CDR2 YNNKEL (reference sequence). Trimming shortened V by 1 base and J by 2 bases, and 14 bases separated the two germline ends. There are 16 residues in the CDR3. The CDR3 DNA reads as TGTGCCAGCAGCCAAGGAACTGGAGTAGACAACTATGGCTACACCTTC. Translation: CASSQGTGVDNYGYTF.

This clone was detected only a few times. The CDR3 spells CASSLALRGQGTEAFF. The CDR3 DNA reads TGCGCCAGCAGCTTGGCCTTGAGGGGGCAAGGGACTGAAGCTTTCTTT. This rearrangement joins TRBV5-1 to TRBJ1-1; 7 nucleotides align to TRBD1. The CDR3 runs 16 residues. The V gene end was trimmed by 0 bases and the J gene end by 5 bases; junction bases not matched to a gene: 10. The V gene's germline CDR1 is SGHRS and CDR2 YFSETQ.

The chain couples TRBV7-9 to TRBJ2-3; D might be TRBD2 (7 bases). With 4 bases removed from V and 14 bases from J, the gap between germline ends came to 16 bases. The CDR3 totals 12 residues. Per the germline V gene, CDR1 is SEHNR and CDR2 is FQNEAQ (reference sequence). CDR3 in amino acids: CASSSPGGVGYF. CDR3 sequence (DNA): TGTGCCAGCAGCTCGCCGGGGGGCGTAGGGTATTTT.

The V call is TRBV10-2, the J call TRBJ2-5, with D possibly being TRBD2 (6 bases). There are 14 residues in the CDR3. Germline-derived CDR1 and CDR2 are WSHSY and SAAADI. V dropped 6 bases and J dropped 7 bases, with 18 bases sitting between them. The CDR3 bases are TGCGCCAGCAGGCGGGAAGCCCTTCTCGGGACCCAGTACTTC. This translates into CASRREALLGTQYF.

The V gene is TRBV27, the J gene TRBJ2-6, with D uncertain. Germline CDR1 reads MNHEY; CDR2 reads SMNVEV (reference sequence). V lost 3 bases and J lost 0, with 9 bases in between. CDR3 length: 16 amino acids. CDR3 amino acids: CASSFLESSGANVLTF. CDR3 nucleotide sequence: TGTGCCAGCAGTTTCCTCGAAAGCTCTGGGGCCAACGTCCTGACTTTC.

J is TRBJ1-2 and V is TRBV5-1, with D possibly matching TRBD1 (6 bases). The V end was cut by 5 bases, the J end by 0 bases, with 14 bases between. CDR3 length equals 15 residues. CDR1 and CDR2 (germline): SGHRS, YFSETQ. The CDR3 reads CASRPGTQANYGYTF. CDR3 in DNA: TGCGCCAGCAGACCCGGGACACAAGCTAACTATGGCTACACCTTC.

V and J are TRBV19 and TRBJ2-7, with TRBD1 matching 8 bases. This CDR3 comprises 14 residues. With V trimmed by 5 bases and J by 1 base, 4 bases remained unmatched. The germline CDR1 and CDR2 sequences are LNHDA and SQIVND (reference sequence). For the CDR3, the DNA is TGTGCCAGTAGTGATGACAGGGGATCCTACGAGCAGTACTTC. It codes for CASSDDRGSYEQYF.

This chain uses TRBV7-2 with TRBJ1-2, with a tentative D call TRBD1 (6 bases). V lost 1 base, J lost 3 bases, and 9 bases lay in between. The germline V gene encodes CDR1 SGHTA and CDR2 FQGNSA. The CDR3 length is 14 residues. CDR3 in amino acids: CASSLETGYYGYTF. DNA of the CDR3: TGTGCCAGCAGCTTAGAGACAGGTTACTATGGCTACACCTTC. Using reference TRBV7-2 and TRBJ1-2 for the parts outside the CDR3, the full variable domain is GAGVSQSPSNKVTEKGKDVELRCDPISGHTALYWYRQSLGQGLEFLIYFQGNSAPDKSGLPSDRFSAERTGGSVSTLTIQRTQQEDSAVYLCASSLETGYYGYTFGSGTRLTVV.

The chain carries TRBV5-1 and TRBJ2-2; TRBD1 matches at 7 bases. The J segment lost 6 bases and the V segment lost 1 base, leaving 3 bases of the junction unmatched. Germline CDR1 and CDR2: SGHRS and YFSETQ. CDR3 length equals 14 residues. For the CDR3, the DNA is TGCGCCAGCAGCTTGAGTCAGGGGGCCGGGGAGCTGTTTTTT. Protein product: CASSLSQGAGELFF.

The CDR3 protein is CASSPTLTGIEPSGSFYSYEQYF. The CDR3, as DNA: TGCGCCAGCAGCCCCACCCTGACAGGGATAGAGCCTAGCGGGAGCTTTTATTCCTACGAGCAGTACTTC. V is TRBV5-1 and J is TRBJ2-7, with TRBD2 identical over 10 bases. Unmatched junction bases numbered 29, after V lost 4 bases and J lost 1 base. Germline CDR1 is SGHRS and CDR2 is YFSETQ. The CDR3 loop spans 23 amino acids. Looking up the rest from reference TRBV5-1 and TRBJ2-7 gives the full variable domain: KAGVTQTPRYLIKTRGQQVTLSCSPISGHRSVSWYQQTPGQGLQFLFEYFSETQRNKGNFPGRFSGRQFSNSRSEMNVSTLELGDSALYLCASSPTLTGIEPSGSFYSYEQYFGPGTRLTVT.

The chain is built from TRBV19 and TRBJ1-6; D not certain. This CDR3 has 14 amino acids. Germline V CDR1 and CDR2: LNHDA, SQIVND (reference sequence). The V end was cut by 3 bases, the J end by 6 bases, with 9 bases between. CDR3 in amino acids: CASSMEESNSPLHF. DNA of the CDR3: TGTGCCAGTAGTATGGAGGAATCTAATTCACCCCTCCACTTT.

This sequence joins TRBV2 and TRBJ2-5; 7 nucleotides align to TRBD2. V dropped 7 bases and J dropped 5; count of bases not matched to a gene: 7. The germline V gene has CDR1 SNHLY and CDR2 FYNNEI. CDR3 length equals 13 residues. CDR3 amino acids: CASKGRETETQYF. The CDR3, as DNA: TGTGCCAGCAAAGGGCGGGAGACGGAGACCCAGTACTTC. The full variable domain, rest sourced from reference TRBV2 and TRBJ2-5, is EPEVTQTPSHQVTQMGQEVILRCVPISNHLYFYWYRQILGQKVEFLVSFYNNEISEKSEIFDDQFSVERPDGSNFTLKIRSTKLEDSAMYFCASKGRETETQYFGPGTRLLVL.

The CDR3 loop is CSVGRDHEQYF. The CDR3 DNA reads as TGCAGCGTTGGCAGGGACCACGAGCAGTACTTC. The chain links TRBV29-1 to TRBJ2-7; D could derive from TRBD1 or TRBD2 (5 bases each). V shed 4 bases and J shed 5 bases, with 9 bases lying between them. CDR3 length equals 11 residues. Looked up from germline, CDR1 is SQVTM and CDR2 is ANQGSEA.

The CDR3 coding sequence is TGCGCCAGCAGCCAAGACACTTTTGGTGGTGCCCAGGATACGCAGTATTTT. Translating gives CASSQDTFGGAQDTQYF. The V gene is TRBV4-1, the J gene TRBJ2-3, with D unresolved. V gave up 0 bases and J gave up 6 bases, with 19 bases separating them. CDR1 MGHRA and CDR2 YSYEKL come from the germline V gene. The CDR3 totals 17 residues.

This clone was picked up one time. V usage is TRBV4-1 and J usage is TRBJ1-1; D gene ambiguous. The germline CDR1 and CDR2 sequences are MGHRA and YSYEKL. The V end lost 8 bases, the J end lost 0 bases, and 7 bases lay between the germline ends. The CDR3 runs to 12 residues. The DNA of the CDR3 is TGCGCCAGCTGCAGGTTGAACACTGAAGCTTTCTTT. Amino acid sequence: CASCRLNTEAFF.

This clone showed up just once. This chain connects TRBV5-1 to TRBJ1-1; maybe TRBD1 (6 bases). This CDR3 comprises 13 residues. CDR1 and CDR2 from the germline V gene are SGHRS and YFSETQ. V dropped 0 bases and J dropped 5 bases, with 8 bases sitting between them. CDR3 sequence: CASSLGGGTEAFF. As DNA, the CDR3 is TGCGCCAGCAGCTTGGGAGGGGGAACTGAAGCTTTCTTT.